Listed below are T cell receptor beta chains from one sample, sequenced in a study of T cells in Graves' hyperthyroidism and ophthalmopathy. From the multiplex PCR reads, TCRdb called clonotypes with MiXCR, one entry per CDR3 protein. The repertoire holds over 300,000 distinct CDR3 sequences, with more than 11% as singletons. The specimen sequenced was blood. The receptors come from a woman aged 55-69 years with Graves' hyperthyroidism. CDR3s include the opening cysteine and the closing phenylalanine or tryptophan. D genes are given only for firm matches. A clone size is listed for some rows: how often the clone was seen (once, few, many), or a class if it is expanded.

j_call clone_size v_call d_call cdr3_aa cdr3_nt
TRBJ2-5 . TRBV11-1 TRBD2 CASSLGRTRTQYF TGTGCCAGCAGCTTAGGTCGGACTAGGACCCAGTACTTC
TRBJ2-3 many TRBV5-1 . CASSLVHGSTDTQYF TGCGCCAGCAGCTTGGTTCACGGAAGCACAGATACGCAGTATTTT
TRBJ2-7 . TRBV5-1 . CASSRAGTPTYEQYF TGCGCCAGCAGCCGGGCCGGGACCCCGACCTACGAGCAGTACTTC
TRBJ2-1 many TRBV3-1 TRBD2 CASSQDSTSGRVTSYNEQFF TGTGCCAGCAGCCAAGATTCAACTAGCGGGAGGGTAACCTCCTACAATGAGCAGTTCTTC
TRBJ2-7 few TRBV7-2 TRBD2 CATEREPGGEQYF TGTGCCACCGAGCGGGAGCCCGGAGGGGAGCAGTACTTC
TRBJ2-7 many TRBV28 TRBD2 CASSFYGGVSYEQYF TGTGCCAGCAGTTTTTACGGGGGGGTCTCCTACGAGCAGTACTTC
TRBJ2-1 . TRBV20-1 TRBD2 CSARGTSDPYNEQFF TGCAGTGCCAGGGGGACTAGCGACCCCTACAATGAGCAGTTCTTC
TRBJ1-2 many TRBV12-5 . CASAWGGNHGYTF TGTGCTAGTGCCTGGGGGGGGAACCATGGCTACACCTTC
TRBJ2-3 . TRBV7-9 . CASSLRLDRTDTQYF TGTGCCAGCAGCTTAAGACTTGACCGCACAGATACGCAGTATTTT
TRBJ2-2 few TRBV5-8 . CASSLGHTGELFF TGTGCCAGCAGCCTAGGCCACACCGGGGAGCTGTTTTTT
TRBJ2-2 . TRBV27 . CASRGITGELFF TGTGCCAGCCGAGGGATCACCGGGGAGCTGTTTTTT
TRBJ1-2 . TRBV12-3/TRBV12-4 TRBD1 CASSVYPGQHTF TGTGCCAGCAGTGTTTACCCGGGACAGCACACCTTC
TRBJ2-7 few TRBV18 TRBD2 CASSPGTSVSYEQYF TGTGCCAGCTCACCAGGGACTAGCGTGTCCTACGAGCAGTACTTC
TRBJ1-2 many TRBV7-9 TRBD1 CASSEHSQGGRFDGYTF TGTGCCAGCAGCGAACATTCCCAGGGGGGCAGGTTTGATGGCTACACCTTC
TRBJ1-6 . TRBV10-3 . CAISNEGEGNSPLHF TGTGCCATCAGCAACGAGGGGGAGGGGAATTCACCCCTCCACTTT
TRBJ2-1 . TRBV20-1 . CSAMAGVSSYNEQFF TGCAGTGCTATGGCTGGGGTAAGCTCCTACAATGAGCAGTTCTTC
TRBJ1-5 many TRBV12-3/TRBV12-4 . CASSPSGVGNQPQHF TGTGCCAGCAGTCCTTCTGGGGTTGGCAATCAGCCCCAGCATTTT
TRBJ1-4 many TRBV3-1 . CASSQDGGLTTNEKLFF TGTGCCAGCAGCCAAGATGGGGGGTTAACGACTAATGAAAAACTGTTTTTT
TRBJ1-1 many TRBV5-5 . CASSLAGPARTEAFF TGTGCCAGCAGCTTGGCCGGCCCCGCAAGGACTGAAGCTTTCTTT
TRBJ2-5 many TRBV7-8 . CASSPVGETQYF TGTGCCAGCAGCCCCGTGGGAGAGACCCAGTACTTC
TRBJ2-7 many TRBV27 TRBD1 CASSPDRGSEQYF TGTGCCAGCAGTCCGGACAGGGGGAGCGAGCAGTACTTC
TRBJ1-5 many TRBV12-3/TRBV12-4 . CASRIGHQNQPQHF TGTGCCAGCAGAATCGGACACCAGAATCAGCCCCAGCATTTT
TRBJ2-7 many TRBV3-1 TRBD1 CASSQGWDSSYEQYF TGTGCCAGCAGCCAAGGGTGGGACAGCTCCTACGAGCAGTACTTC
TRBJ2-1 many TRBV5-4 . CASSTRKAPGEQFF TGTGCCAGCAGCACACGGAAGGCTCCCGGTGAGCAGTTCTTC
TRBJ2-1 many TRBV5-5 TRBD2 CASSYGTRGGNEQFF TGTGCCAGCAGCTACGGGACTAGGGGGGGCAATGAGCAGTTCTTC
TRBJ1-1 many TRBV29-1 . CSVRQTLNTEAFF TGCAGCGTCAGACAGACCCTGAACACTGAAGCTTTCTTT
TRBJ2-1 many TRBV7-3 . CASSRSPGGEQFF TGTGCCAGCAGCCGTTCCCCTGGGGGTGAGCAGTTCTTC
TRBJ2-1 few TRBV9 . CASSARPQPYNEQFF TGTGCCAGCAGCGCCAGACCACAACCTTACAATGAGCAGTTCTTC
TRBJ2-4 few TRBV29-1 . CSVGAPDIQYF TGCAGCGTGGGCGCTCCAGACATTCAGTACTTC
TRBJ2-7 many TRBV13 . CASSLGSESSYEQYF TGTGCCAGCAGCTTAGGTAGCGAAAGCTCCTACGAGCAGTACTTC
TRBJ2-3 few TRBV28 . CASSLWTQGRRSPDTQYF TGTGCCAGCAGTTTATGGACACAGGGACGGAGAAGCCCAGATACGCAGTATTTT
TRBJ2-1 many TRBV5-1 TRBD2 CASSLGSGMRGYNEQFF TGCGCCAGCAGCTTGGGTAGCGGGATGCGAGGGTACAATGAGCAGTTCTTC
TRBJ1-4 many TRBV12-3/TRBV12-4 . CASSLRVLGEKLFF TGTGCCAGCAGTTTGAGAGTCCTGGGTGAAAAACTGTTTTTT
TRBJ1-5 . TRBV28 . CASRWGSNQPQHF TGTGCCAGCAGGTGGGGAAGCAATCAGCCCCAGCATTTT
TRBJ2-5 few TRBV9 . CASSVVPVGVETQYF TGTGCCAGCAGCGTCGTTCCTGTAGGGGTGGAGACCCAGTACTTC
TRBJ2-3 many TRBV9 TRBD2 CASSGTSGVFTDTQYF TGTGCCAGCAGCGGAACTAGCGGGGTCTTCACAGATACGCAGTATTTT
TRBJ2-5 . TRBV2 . CASISGRGTQYF TGTGCCAGCATATCGGGGCGGGGGACCCAGTACTTC
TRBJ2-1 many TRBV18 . CASSPQARTNEQFF TGTGCCAGCTCCCCTCAGGCCCGGACCAATGAGCAGTTCTTC
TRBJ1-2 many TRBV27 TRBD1 CASSSGQGVGGYTF TGTGCCAGCAGTTCGGGACAGGGGGTGGGGGGCTACACCTTC
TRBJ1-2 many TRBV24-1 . CATSVGPEAYGYTF TGTGCCACCAGTGTCGGACCCGAGGCGTATGGCTACACCTTC
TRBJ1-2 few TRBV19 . CASTPAASPYGYTF TGTGCCAGTACGCCGGCTGCGTCCCCCTATGGCTACACCTTC
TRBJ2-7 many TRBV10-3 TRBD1 CAISDGTAQYEQYF TGTGCCATCAGTGACGGGACAGCCCAATACGAGCAGTACTTC
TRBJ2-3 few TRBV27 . CASSFLADSVTSTDTQYF TGTGCCAGCAGCTTTTTAGCGGATTCGGTAACTAGCACAGATACGCAGTATTTT
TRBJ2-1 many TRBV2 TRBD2 CASSPSGTYNEQFF TGCGCCAGCAGCCCTAGCGGTACCTACAATGAGCAGTTCTTC
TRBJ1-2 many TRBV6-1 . CASSEKGSYTF TGTGCCAGCAGTGAAAAGGGAAGCTACACCTTC
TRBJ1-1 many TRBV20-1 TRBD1 CSARDRDSYSEAFF TGCAGTGCTAGAGATCGGGACAGTTATTCTGAAGCTTTCTTT
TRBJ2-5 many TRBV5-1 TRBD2 CASSFGTSAQETQYF TGCGCCAGCAGCTTCGGGACTAGCGCCCAAGAGACCCAGTACTTC
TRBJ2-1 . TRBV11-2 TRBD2 CASSKLAGGTYNEQFF TGTGCCAGCAGTAAACTAGCGGGAGGAACCTACAATGAGCAGTTCTTC
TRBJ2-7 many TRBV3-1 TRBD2 CASSSGGTYEQYF TGTGCCAGCAGTAGCGGGGGGACCTACGAGCAGTACTTC